Shown below are 18 T cell receptor beta chains from a single sample sequenced in a study of shared clonotypes between healthy human individuals. Here immunoSEQ multiplex PCR was the method, and the copy in TCRdb shows in-frame clones only, minus some. The table has roughly 2.5 million clones, around nine tenths seen once. Sample: naive CD4+ T cells sorted from blood. Specified subset: CD45RA+ positively selected. The receptors derive from a man between 18 and 35 years old in good health.

The CDR3 is CASSGSGTSGSYEQYF. In DNA, the CDR3 is TGTGCCAGCAGTGGATCCGGGACTAGCGGGAGCTACGAGCAGTACTTC. The chain recombines TRBV6-1 with TRBJ2-7, with 14 positions matching TRBD2. Looked up from germline, CDR1 is MNHNS and CDR2 is SASEGT. This CDR3 has 16 amino acids. Trimming at V came to 4 bases and at J to 3 bases, leaving 5 bases not matched to a gene.

CDR3: CASSLARQPTNYGYTF. CDR3 sequence (DNA): TGTGCCAGCAGCTTGGCCCGACAGCCCACTAACTATGGCTACACCTTC. The chain joins TRBV5-4 to TRBJ1-2; D is possibly TRBD1 (5 bases). The CDR3 is made up of 16 amino acids. V was cut by 0 bases and J by 0 bases, with 12 bases left in between. The germline gives CDR1 SGHNT, CDR2 YYREEE (reference sequence).

The chain is built from TRBV6-1 and TRBJ2-7; D remains unclear. V lost 5 bases and J 6 bases, leaving 14 bases between the germline ends. The germline CDR1 and CDR2 sequences are MNHNS and SASEGT. The CDR3 totals 13 residues. Here the CDR3 reads CASSKIRTLEQYF. DNA for the CDR3: TGTGCCAGCAGTAAAATCAGAACACTCGAGCAGTACTTC.

V usage is TRBV27 and J usage is TRBJ1-2; 7 bases agree with TRBD1. This CDR3 is built from 14 residues. Unmatched junction bases numbered 10, after V lost 5 bases and J lost 7 bases. From germline, CDR1 is MNHEY and CDR2 SMNVEV (reference sequence). CDR3: CASSEQGTRSGYTF. CDR3 nucleotides: TGTGCCAGCAGTGAACAGGGGACCCGCAGTGGCTACACCTTC.

The chain is built from TRBV5-4 and TRBJ2-3; D may match TRBD1 or TRBD2 (5 bases each). From germline, CDR1 is SGHNT and CDR2 YYREEE (reference sequence). CDR3 length: 17 amino acids. The germline V and J ends were trimmed by 5 bases and 0 bases, with 19 bases remaining between them. The DNA of the CDR3 is TGTGCCAGCAGAGGTCGGGTCGGGGCCTATAGCACAGATACGCAGTATTTT. Its protein product is CASRGRVGAYSTDTQYF.

J is TRBJ2-5 and V is TRBV4-3; D unresolved. Trimming shortened V by 1 base and J by 3 bases, and 6 bases separated the two germline ends. The CDR3 has 13 residues. The germline V gene encodes CDR1 LGHNA and CDR2 YSLEER. CDR3 sequence reads: CASSQGTEETQYF. For the CDR3, the DNA is TGCGCCAGCAGCCAAGGGACGGAAGAGACCCAGTACTTC.

J is TRBJ2-6 and V is TRBV5-1; D remains ambiguous. Trimming left V 4 bases short and J 4 bases short, with 12 bases between. Per the germline V gene, CDR1 is SGHRS and CDR2 is YFSETQ. The CDR3 has 15 residues. CDR3: CASSASPSGANVLTF. The DNA of the CDR3 is TGCGCCAGCAGCGCGAGCCCGTCCGGGGCCAACGTCCTGACTTTC.

The V gene is TRBV2, the J gene TRBJ1-4, with D unclear. The V gene lost 3 bases and the J gene lost 7 bases, with 9 bases spanning the gap. From germline, CDR1 is SNHLY and CDR2 FYNNEI. The CDR3 consists of 13 residues. The CDR3, as DNA: TGTGCCAGCAGTGACGGGCTGGGTGAAAAACTGTTTTTT. This codes for CASSDGLGEKLFF.

The J gene is TRBJ1-4, the V gene TRBV11-3; D is possibly TRBD1 (6 bases). The CDR3 has 19 amino acids. The germline V and J ends were trimmed by 5 bases and 0 bases, with 22 bases remaining between them. Germline-derived CDR1 and CDR2 are SGHNT and YENEEA. The CDR3 protein is CASSLSYREEYTTNEKLFF. CDR3 sequence (DNA): TGTGCCAGCAGCCTATCCTACAGGGAAGAGTATACAACTAATGAAAAACTGTTTTTT.

The rearrangement uses TRBV4-1 and TRBJ1-3, with unresolved D. The CDR3 runs to 16 residues. V gave up 2 bases and J gave up 0 bases, with 11 bases separating them. Germline V gene lookup returns CDR1 MGHRA and CDR2 YSYEKL. The CDR3 nucleotides read TGCGCCAGCAGCCAATCGGACGCGAGCTCTGGAAACACCATATATTTT. Protein product: CASSQSDASSGNTIYF.

The V gene is TRBV18, the J gene TRBJ2-1; D is undetermined. Germline loops: CDR1 KGHSH, CDR2 LQKENI. The CDR3 extends over 14 amino acids. Trimming took 0 bases from V and 6 from J, leaving 9 bases between them. The CDR3 reads CASSPPARRNEQFF. In nucleotides, the CDR3 is TGTGCCAGCTCACCACCGGCCCGCCGCAATGAGCAGTTCTTC.

The V and J genes are TRBV14 and TRBJ1-4, with TRBD1 identical over 9 bases. There are 16 residues in the CDR3. CDR1 and CDR2 from the germline V gene are SGHDN and FVKESK. Losses at the gene ends were 5 bases for V and 8 bases for J; bases not matched to a gene: 12. For the CDR3, the DNA is TGTGCCAGCAGCTACGCCGGGACAGGGATCGGGGAAAAACTGTTTTTT. Amino acid sequence: CASSYAGTGIGEKLFF.

V usage is TRBV19 and J usage is TRBJ1-5, with D possibly matching TRBD1 (6 bases). V dropped 3 bases and J dropped 7 bases, with 19 bases sitting between them. CDR1 LNHDA and CDR2 SQIVND come from the germline V gene (reference sequence). The CDR3 extends over 16 amino acids. This CDR3 is CASSMGSRGLGQPQHF. The CDR3 DNA sequence: TGTGCCAGTAGTATGGGCAGCAGGGGATTAGGACAGCCCCAGCATTTT.

The chain combines TRBV9 with TRBJ2-3, with D maybe TRBD2 (5 bases). This CDR3 has 16 residues. The germline CDR1 and CDR2 sequences are SGDLS and YYNGEE. Trimming removed 3 bases from V and 2 bases from J, with 16 bases in between. The CDR3 bases are TGTGCCAGCAGCGCTCACGGACTGGACTCCACAGATACGCAGTATTTT. It yields the protein CASSAHGLDSTDTQYF. The full variable domain, rest sourced from reference TRBV9 and TRBJ2-3, is DSGVTQTPKHLITATGQRVTLRCSPRSGDLSVYWYQQSLDQGLQFLIQYYNGEERAKGNILERFSAQQFPDLHSELNLSSLELGDSALYFCASSAHGLDSTDTQYFGPGTRLTVL.

The chain employs TRBV5-1 and TRBJ1-3; tentatively, D is TRBD1 (5 bases). CDR1 is SGHRS, CDR2 YFSETQ, per germline. The CDR3 runs 15 residues. The ends were cut back, 4 bases at V and 2 bases at J, with 13 bases in the middle. Here the CDR3 reads CASSPGSGPGNTIYF. In DNA, the CDR3 is TGCGCCAGCAGCCCTGGTTCAGGGCCTGGAAACACCATATATTTT.

The chain carries TRBV7-2 and TRBJ2-3, with a tentative D call TRBD1 (6 bases). The length of the CDR3 is 15 residues. Germline V gives CDR1 SGHTA, CDR2 FQGNSA. Trimming took off 3 bases at V and 1 base at J, with 11 bases between the two ends. The CDR3 DNA reads TGTGCCAGCAGCTTCGAAGACAGGCGCACAGATACGCAGTATTTT. It translates to CASSFEDRRTDTQYF.

The genes are TRBV11-2 and TRBJ2-5; 7 bases map to TRBD1. The CDR3 runs to 16 residues. V lost 2 bases to trimming and J lost 4 bases; unmatched junction nucleotides: 10. Germline V gene lookup returns CDR1 SGHAT and CDR2 FQNNGV. CDR3: CASSLIEGAVGETQYF. In DNA, the CDR3 is TGTGCCAGCAGCTTAATTGAGGGGGCGGTTGGAGAGACCCAGTACTTC.

The chain joins TRBV10-3 to TRBJ1-2; 9 bases map to TRBD1. The CDR3 has 17 amino acids. After removal of 3 bases from V and 5 bases from J, the junction contained 13 bases not matched to a gene. Germline CDR1 reads ENHRY; CDR2 reads SYGVKD. CDR3 loop: CAISDWMGEQGAYGYTF. CDR3 sequence (DNA): TGTGCCATCAGTGATTGGATGGGGGAACAGGGGGCGTATGGCTACACCTTC.